This T cell receptor (beta chain) was obtained from a study of T-cell reconstitution after alpha-beta-depleted transplantation in children. Unique molecular identifiers were used to barcode this TCRbeta library. TCRdb fed the PCR reads into MiXCR, producing one record per CDR3 protein. The sample holds around 670,000 distinct CDR3 sequences, around 14% seen once. V lost 5 bases, J lost 3 bases, and 14 bases lay in between. Germline loops: CDR1 LGHNT, CDR2 FRNRAP. The CDR3 is 15 residues long. The study's findings and limits: At the one-year point after transplant, T-cell counts and TCRbeta diversity were found to come mostly from T cells that had been newly produced. After transplant, at about two months, alpha-beta T cells were reportedly derived from several hundred expanded graft clones. Recipient T cells and thymic progenitors that survived gave rise to the high TCRbeta diversity observed at day 60 in some patients.

In this sample, this clonotype turned up many times. Its antigen is still unknown. Sequenced material: PBMCs, taken before TCRalphabeta/CD19-depleted stem cell transplant. The J gene is TRBJ2-1, the V gene TRBV12-5; either TRBD1 or TRBD2 may fit D (6 bases each). The sequence was obtained from a girl under 10 years old with congenital amegakaryocytic thrombocytopenia, due to receive a stem cell transplant. The CDR3 DNA sequence: TGTGCTAGTGGTACCACCGGGGGCTTCTACAATGAGCAGTTCTTC. This encodes CASGTTGGFYNEQFF.